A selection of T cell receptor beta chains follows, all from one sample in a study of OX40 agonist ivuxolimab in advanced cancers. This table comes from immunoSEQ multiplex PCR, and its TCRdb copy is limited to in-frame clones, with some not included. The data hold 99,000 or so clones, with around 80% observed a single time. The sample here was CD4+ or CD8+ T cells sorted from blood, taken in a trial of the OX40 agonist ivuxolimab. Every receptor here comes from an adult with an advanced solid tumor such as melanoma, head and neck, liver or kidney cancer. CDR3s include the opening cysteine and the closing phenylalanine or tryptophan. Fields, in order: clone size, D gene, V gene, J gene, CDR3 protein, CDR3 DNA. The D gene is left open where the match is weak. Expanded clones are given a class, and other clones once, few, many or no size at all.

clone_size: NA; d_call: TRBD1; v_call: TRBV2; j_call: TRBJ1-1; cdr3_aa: CASSGTGSPQGAFF; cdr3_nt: TGTGCCAGCAGTGGGACAGGCTCCCCCCAGGGAGCTTTCTTT
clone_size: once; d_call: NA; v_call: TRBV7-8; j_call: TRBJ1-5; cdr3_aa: CASSLVGWSGKDQPQHF; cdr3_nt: TGTGCCAGCAGCTTAGTAGGATGGTCGGGGAAGGACCAGCCCCAGCATTTT
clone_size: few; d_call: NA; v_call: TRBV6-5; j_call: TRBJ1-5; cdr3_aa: CASSPPGNQPQHF; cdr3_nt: TGTGCCAGCTCTCCCCCGGGTAATCAGCCCCAGCATTTT
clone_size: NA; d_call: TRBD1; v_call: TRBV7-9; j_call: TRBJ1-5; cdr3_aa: CASSSRTGPGPQHF; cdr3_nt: TGTGCCAGCAGCTCCAGGACAGGGCCCGGGCCCCAGCATTTT
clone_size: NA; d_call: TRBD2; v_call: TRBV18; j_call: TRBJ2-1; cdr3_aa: CASYLAGDGNEQFF; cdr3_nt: TGTGCCAGCTATCTAGCGGGAGACGGGAATGAGCAGTTCTTC
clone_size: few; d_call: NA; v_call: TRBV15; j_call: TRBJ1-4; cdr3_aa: CATSSYGGLEKLFF; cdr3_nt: TGTGCCACCAGCAGTTACGGTGGCCTGGAAAAACTGTTTTTT
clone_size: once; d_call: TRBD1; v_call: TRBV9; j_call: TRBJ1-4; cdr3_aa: CASGPGDRGRLGDEKLFF; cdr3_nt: TGTGCCAGCGGACCAGGGGACAGGGGGCGTCTAGGGGATGAAAAACTGTTTTTT
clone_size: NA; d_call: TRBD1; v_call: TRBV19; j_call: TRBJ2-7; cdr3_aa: CATRDRGYEQYF; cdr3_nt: TGTGCCACCAGGGACAGGGGATACGAGCAGTACTTC
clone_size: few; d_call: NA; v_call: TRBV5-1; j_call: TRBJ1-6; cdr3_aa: CASSLSWDGGAGAPLHF; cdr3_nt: TGCGCCAGCAGCTTGTCGTGGGATGGGGGAGCCGGAGCACCCCTCCACTTT
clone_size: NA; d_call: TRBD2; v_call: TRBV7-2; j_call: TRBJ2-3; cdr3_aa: CASSSPPSGFTDTQYF; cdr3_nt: TGTGCCAGCAGCAGCCCCCCTAGCGGGTTCACAGATACGCAGTATTTT
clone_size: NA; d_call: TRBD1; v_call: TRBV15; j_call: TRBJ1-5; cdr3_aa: CATSRDRDGQPQHF; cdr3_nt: TGTGCCACCAGCCGGGACAGGGACGGTCAGCCCCAGCATTTT
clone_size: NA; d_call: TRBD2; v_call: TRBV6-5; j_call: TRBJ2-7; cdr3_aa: CASSAKGGVQGEQYF; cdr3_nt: TGTGCCAGCAGCGCAAAGGGAGGGGTTCAGGGCGAGCAGTACTTC
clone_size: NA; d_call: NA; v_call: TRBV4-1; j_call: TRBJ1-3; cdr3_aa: CASSLDSLPGNTIYF; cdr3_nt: TGCGCCAGCAGCCTTGACAGTCTCCCTGGAAACACCATATATTTT
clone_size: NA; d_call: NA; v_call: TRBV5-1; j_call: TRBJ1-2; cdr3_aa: CASSLAHWGAGYTF; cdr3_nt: TGCGCCAGCAGCTTGGCCCATTGGGGGGCTGGCTACACCTTC
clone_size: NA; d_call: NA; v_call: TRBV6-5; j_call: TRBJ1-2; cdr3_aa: CASSPWDGWGGYTF; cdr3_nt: TGTGCCAGCAGTCCCTGGGACGGGTGGGGTGGCTACACCTTC
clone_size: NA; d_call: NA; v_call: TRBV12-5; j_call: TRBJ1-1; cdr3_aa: CASGLTVNTEAFF; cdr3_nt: TGTGCTAGTGGTTTGACAGTGAACACTGAAGCTTTCTTT
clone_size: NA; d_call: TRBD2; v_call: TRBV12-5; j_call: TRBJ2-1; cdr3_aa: CASGLVPNLAGRNNEQFF; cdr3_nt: TGTGCTAGTGGTTTGGTACCCAACTTAGCGGGACGAAACAATGAGCAGTTCTTC
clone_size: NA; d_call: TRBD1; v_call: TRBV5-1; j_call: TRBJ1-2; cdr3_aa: CASSLGQGRDGYTF; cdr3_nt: TGCGCCAGCAGCTTAGGACAGGGTAGGGATGGCTACACCTTC
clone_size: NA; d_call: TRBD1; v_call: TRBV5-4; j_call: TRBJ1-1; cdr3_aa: CASSSDRGTEAFF; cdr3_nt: TGTGCCAGCAGCTCGGACAGGGGGACTGAAGCTTTCTTT
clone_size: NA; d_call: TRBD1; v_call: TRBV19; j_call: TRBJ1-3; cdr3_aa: CASSWGQGFSGNTIYF; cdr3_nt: TGTGCCAGTAGTTGGGGACAGGGTTTCTCTGGAAACACCATATATTTT
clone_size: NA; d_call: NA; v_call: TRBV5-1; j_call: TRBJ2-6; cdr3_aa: CASSAGQNSGANVLTF; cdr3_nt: TGCGCCAGCAGCGCGGGACAGAACTCTGGGGCCAACGTCCTGACTTTC
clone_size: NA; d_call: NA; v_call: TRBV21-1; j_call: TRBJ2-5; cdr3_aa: CASKFAQGTRNQETQYF; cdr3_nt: NA
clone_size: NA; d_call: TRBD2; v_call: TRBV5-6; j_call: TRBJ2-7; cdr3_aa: CASSLGASGRVEQYF; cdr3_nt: TGTGCCAGCAGCTTAGGAGCTAGCGGGAGAGTCGAGCAGTACTTC
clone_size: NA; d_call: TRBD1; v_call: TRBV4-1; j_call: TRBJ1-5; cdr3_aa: CASSLGQGTNQPQHF; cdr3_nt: TGCGCCAGCAGCCTAGGACAGGGGACGAATCAGCCCCAGCATTTT
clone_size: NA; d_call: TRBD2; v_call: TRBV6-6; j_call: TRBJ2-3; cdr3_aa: CASSYLGLAGPDTQYF; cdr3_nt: TGTGCCAGCAGTTACTTGGGACTAGCGGGGCCAGATACGCAGTATTTT
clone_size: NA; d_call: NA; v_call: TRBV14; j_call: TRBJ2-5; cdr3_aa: CASSPGLGETQYF; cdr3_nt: TGTGCCAGCAGCCCGGGGCTAGGGGAGACCCAGTACTTC
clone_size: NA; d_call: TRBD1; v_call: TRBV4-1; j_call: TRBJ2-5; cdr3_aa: CASSHIRTGIGPETQYF; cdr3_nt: TGCGCCAGCAGCCATATCAGGACAGGGATTGGTCCAGAGACCCAGTACTTC